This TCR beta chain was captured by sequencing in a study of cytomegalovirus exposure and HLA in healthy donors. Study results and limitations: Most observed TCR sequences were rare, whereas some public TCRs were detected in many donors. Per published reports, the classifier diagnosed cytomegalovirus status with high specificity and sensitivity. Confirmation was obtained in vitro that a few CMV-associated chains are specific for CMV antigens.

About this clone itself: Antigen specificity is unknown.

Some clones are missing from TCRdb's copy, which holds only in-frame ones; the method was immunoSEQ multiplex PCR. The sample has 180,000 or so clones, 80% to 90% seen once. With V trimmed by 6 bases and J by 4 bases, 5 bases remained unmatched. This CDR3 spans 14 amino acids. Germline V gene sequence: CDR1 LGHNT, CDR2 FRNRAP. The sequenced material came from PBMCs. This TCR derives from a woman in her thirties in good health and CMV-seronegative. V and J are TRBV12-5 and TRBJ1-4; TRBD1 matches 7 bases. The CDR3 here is CASGLTGINEKLFF. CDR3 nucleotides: TGTGCTAGTGGCTTGACAGGGATTAATGAAAAACTGTTTTTT.